The source of this TCR beta chain is a study of T cells in Graves' hyperthyroidism and ophthalmopathy. V lost 3 bases, J lost 5 bases, and 15 bases stayed unmatched. From germline, CDR1 is DFQATT and CDR2 SNEGSKA (reference sequence). There are 16 residues in the CDR3. This clonotype was observed at least ten times. The investigators amplified TCR beta CDR3 regions from RNA transcripts. With the HTBI primer set, the TCR CDR3 went through a first round of RT-PCR. From the multiplex PCR reads, TCRdb called clonotypes with MiXCR, one entry per CDR3 protein. The sample holds approximately 500,000 distinct CDR3 sequences, roughly 50% seen once.

This chain joins TRBV20-1 and TRBJ1-1; 7 positions match TRBD1. The sequence derives from a young woman with Graves' hyperthyroidism. The sequencing sample was made of peripheral blood or thyroid tissue (not recorded which). CDR3 sequence reads: CSASGISRGGRTEAFF. The CDR3 region has the DNA TGCAGTGCTAGCGGTATATCACGAGGGGGCCGTACTGAAGCTTTCTTT.